Listed below are T cell receptor beta chains from one sample, sequenced in a study of CD8 T cells in Susac syndrome. Using its own MiXCR run on the immunoSEQ multiplex PCR reads, TCRdb lists one record per CDR3 protein. Seen here are about 150,000 distinct CDR3 sequences, 90% to 95% observed once, and the top ten hold roughly 0.15%. Source material: CD4+ T cells from PBMCs. Receptors were obtained from a human donor with Susac syndrome. The CDR3 runs from the conserved cysteine through the conserved F or W. D genes are given only for firm matches. A clone size is listed for some rows: how often the clone was seen (once, few, many), or a class if it is expanded.

d_gene | abundance | j_gene | v_gene | CDR3nt | CDR3aa
TRBD1 | . | TRBJ2-7 | TRBV9 | TGTGCCAGCAGCGAGGGGACAGGGATCAACGAGCAGTACTTC | CASSEGTGINEQYF
. | . | TRBJ2-1 | TRBV12-3/TRBV12-4 | TGTGCCAGCAGTTTCTGGGGGGCTTCCTACAATGAGCAGTTCTTC | CASSFWGASYNEQFF
. | . | TRBJ1-1 | TRBV4-1 | TGCGCCAGCAGCCAAGAGGGCGACATGAACACTGAAGCTTTCTTT | CASSQEGDMNTEAFF
. | . | TRBJ2-3 | TRBV29-1 | TGCAGCACAGATACGCAGTATTTT | CSTDTQYF
. | few | TRBJ1-2 | TRBV18 | TGTGCCAGCTCACCCTCGACAGACAACTATGGCTACACCTTC | CASSPSTDNYGYTF
. | . | TRBJ2-1 | TRBV15 | TGTGCCACCGCGAAAGAACAGGGATTAACAGGTTCGGGTGAGCAGTTCTTC | CATAKEQGLTGSGEQFF
. | . | TRBJ1-1 | TRBV3-1 | TGTGCCAGCAGCCAAGGGGCTGGCACTGAAGCTTTCTTT | CASSQGAGTEAFF
. | . | TRBJ1-1 | TRBV5-4 | TGTGCCAGCAGCCCCCTGACTGTGAACACTGAAGCTTTCTTT | CASSPLTVNTEAFF
. | . | TRBJ1-5 | TRBV12-3/TRBV12-4 | TGTGCCAGCAGTTTTCTTAGCAATCAGCCCCAGCATTTT | CASSFLSNQPQHF
TRBD1 | . | TRBJ1-4 | TRBV29-1 | TGCAGCGTAAGCGGGACAGTGAATGAAAAACTGTTTTTT | CSVSGTVNEKLFF
TRBD2 | . | TRBJ2-4 | TRBV28 | TGTGCCAGCTCCCATTTAGGGCTAGCGGGGCTAAAGGTCAAAAACATTCAGTACTTC | CASSHLGLAGLKVKNIQYF
. | . | TRBJ1-1 | TRBV18 | TGTGCCAGCTCACCAAGCGCGACCCAGAAGAACACTGAAGCTTTCTTT | CASSPSATQKNTEAFF
. | . | TRBJ2-5 | TRBV14 | TGTGCCAGCAGCCTCGAGGGAACAGAGACCCAGTACTTC | CASSLEGTETQYF
. | . | TRBJ1-1 | TRBV20-1 | TGCAGTGCTAGATCGGACAGGAACACTGAAGCTTTCTTT | CSARSDRNTEAFF
. | . | TRBJ2-5 | TRBV5-1 | TGCGCCAGCAGCCCCCGCTTGGATTTGGAGGAGACCCAGTACTTC | CASSPRLDLEETQYF
. | once | TRBJ2-5 | TRBV29-1 | TGCAGCGCAGGACAGGGCGGGAGGGAGACCCAGTACTTC | CSAGQGGRETQYF
. | . | TRBJ2-3 | TRBV7-9 | TGTGCCAGCTGTAAACAAGGTGTTATCACAGATACGCAGTATTTT | CASCKQGVITDTQYF
TRBD2 | . | TRBJ2-3 | TRBV29-1 | TGCAGCGCGACACGGGGGGACGGCACAGATACGCAGTATTTT | CSATRGDGTDTQYF
. | . | TRBJ2-5 | TRBV20-1 | TGCAGTGCGGGGATCAAGGGGGTCCAGTACTTC | CSAGIKGVQYF
TRBD1 | . | TRBJ1-2 | TRBV12-3/TRBV12-4 | TGTGCCAGCACCAAAAGGGGGCAAATAGGCTACACCTTC | CASTKRGQIGYTF
. | . | TRBJ2-2 | TRBV5-1 | TGCGCTATTTTGAAGGGGTCTTCGAACACCGGGGAGCTGTTTTTT | CAILKGSSNTGELFF
TRBD1 | . | TRBJ2-7 | TRBV29-1 | TGCAGCGTTGCCAGGGGGCCCTACGAGCAGTACTTC | CSVARGPYEQYF
. | . | TRBJ2-3 | TRBV25-1 | TGTGCCAGCAGTGCCTACAAGAGTGATACGCAGTATTTT | CASSAYKSDTQYF
TRBD1 | . | TRBJ1-2 | TRBV6-5 | TGTGCCAGCAGTTGGCCTGAGACAGGGCCACTCGACTATGGCTACACCTTC | CASSWPETGPLDYGYTF
. | . | TRBJ2-1 | TRBV25-1 | TGTGCCAGCAGTGAGGGCCACCCGTACAATGAGCAGTTCTTC | CASSEGHPYNEQFF